The present T cell receptor (beta chain) was sequenced within a study of T cell responses to AZD1222 COVID-19 vaccine. Some clones are missing from TCRdb's copy, which holds only in-frame ones; the method was immunoSEQ multiplex PCR. The sample has approximately 180,000 clones, more than 90% seen once. Turning to this clone: Its matching antigen is unknown.

The study's findings and limits: White British ancestry dominated among donors, who included more females, and clonal diversity was possibly underestimated. The repertoires were collected only after the peak T cell response.

CDR1 and CDR2 from the germline V gene are SEHNR and FQNEAQ (reference sequence). The CDR3 sequence is 15 residues long. V lost 1 base to trimming and J lost 4 bases, with 10 bases between them. Sample: peripheral blood, taken 28 days after the second dose of the MenACWY control vaccine. The source is an adult who received the MenACWY meningococcal vaccine as a control. This chain links TRBV7-9 with TRBJ1-4; D gene ambiguous. In DNA form, the CDR3 reads TGTGCCAGCAGCTTAGGGGCAGCTCGTAATGAAAAACTGTTTTTT. It encodes CASSLGAARNEKLFF.